Each of the 26 T cell receptor beta chains below was sequenced from the same sample in a study of cytomegalovirus exposure and HLA in healthy donors. Primers for the PCR totalled 60 Vbeta and 13 Jbeta. Libraries were prepared by immunoSEQ multiplex PCR; TCRdb keeps only in-frame clonotypes and omits some of them. The data hold fewer than 45,000 clones, with more than 80% observed a single time. Sequenced: PBMCs. These receptors originate from a male donor in good health and CMV-seronegative.

This sequence joins TRBV19 and TRBJ1-1; no firm D call. CDR1 is LNHDA and CDR2 is SQIVND in the germline V gene (reference sequence). This CDR3 has 12 residues. Between the trimmed V and J ends, which lost 2 bases and 8 bases, there was a span of 9 bases. The CDR3 is CASSISGNEAFF. The CDR3 DNA reads TGTGCCAGTAGTATATCGGGTAACGAAGCTTTCTTT.

V usage is TRBV6-5 and J usage is TRBJ1-6; D is perhaps TRBD1 (5 bases). This CDR3 has 14 amino acids. Trimming pared 6 bases from V and 10 bases from J, leaving 16 bases between. Per the germline V gene, CDR1 is MNHEY and CDR2 is SVGAGI. CDR3 sequence reads: CASRIDRGRSPLHF. As DNA, the CDR3 is TGTGCCAGCAGAATCGACAGAGGCCGCTCACCCCTCCACTTT.

This clone was found once. This chain connects TRBV9 to TRBJ1-6; D unclear. Germline V gene data show CDR1 as SGDLS and CDR2 as YYNGEE. Trimming cost V 0 bases and J 5 bases, with 3 bases left between them. The CDR3 runs to 13 residues. The CDR3 sequence is CASSVVDNSPLHF. DNA of the CDR3: TGTGCCAGCAGCGTAGTCGATAATTCACCCCTCCACTTT.

The genes are TRBV30 and TRBJ2-1; TRBD1 agrees at 10 bases. With V trimmed by 4 bases and J by 2 bases, 5 bases remained unmatched. Germline V gene data show CDR1 as GTSNPN and CDR2 as SVGIG (reference sequence). The CDR3 is 15 amino acids. DNA of the CDR3: TGTGCCTGGACCCAAGGGACAGGGGCCTACAATGAGCAGTTCTTC. Protein: CAWTQGTGAYNEQFF.

The J gene is TRBJ2-2, the V gene TRBV6-1; TRBD2 is a possible D gene (6 bases). The CDR3 runs to 15 residues. The germline V gene encodes CDR1 MNHNS and CDR2 SASEGT. Trimming removed 2 bases from V and 5 bases from J, with 12 bases in between. CDR3 protein: CASSEKTGETGELFF. The CDR3 bases are TGTGCCAGCAGTGAAAAGACGGGAGAGACCGGGGAGCTGTTTTTT.

This sequence joins TRBV25-1 and TRBJ2-1, with 14 bases fitting TRBD2. The germline V gene encodes CDR1 MGHDK and CDR2 SYGVNS. V shed 8 bases and J 0 bases; nucleotides not matched to a gene: 0. There are 15 residues in the CDR3. CDR3 nucleotide sequence: TGTGCCAGCGGGACTAGCGGGAGCTCCTACAATGAGCAGTTCTTC. Translating gives CASGTSGSSYNEQFF.

This chain joins TRBV29-1 and TRBJ2-5; possibly TRBD1 for D (5 bases). With the DNA end fitting TRBJ2-7 better, the J assignment may be wrong. This CDR3 has 13 residues. Germline V gene data show CDR1 as SQVTM and CDR2 as ANQGSEA. The CDR3 DNA sequence: TGCAGCGTTATTATGACAGCCTCCTACGAGCAGTACTTC. Translated: CSVIMTASYEQYF.

The V call is TRBV19, the J call TRBJ2-1, with D possibly matching TRBD1 (6 bases). In germline, CDR1 is LNHDA, CDR2 SQIVND (reference sequence). The CDR3 is 15 amino acids. V lost 3 bases and J lost 6, with 15 bases in between. The DNA of the CDR3 is TGTGCCAGTAGTATTAGCACAGGGATTATCAATGAGCAGTTCTTC. It yields the protein CASSISTGIINEQFF.

The chain has TRBV15 and TRBJ1-2; TRBD1 might be the D (5 bases). This CDR3 is 13 amino acids long. CDR1 is LNHNV and CDR2 is YYDKDF in the germline V gene (reference sequence). The V end lost 11 bases, the J end lost 3 bases, and 16 bases lay between the germline ends. The CDR3 DNA sequence: TGTGCCTCCCGACAGAGAAGGGACTATGGCTACACCTTC. Amino acids: CASRQRRDYGYTF. Using reference TRBV15 and TRBJ1-2 for the parts outside the CDR3, the full variable domain is DAMVIQNPRYQVTQFGKPVTLSCSQTLNHNVMYWYQQKSSQAPKLLFHYYDKDFNNEADTPDNFQSRRPNTSFCFLDIRSPGLGDTAMYLCASRQRRDYGYTFGSGTRLTVV.

Worth noting for this clone: One junction end does not reproduce the germline sequence, and a read error may be involved. The V gene is TRBV7-7, the J gene TRBJ2-5, with a possible D match to TRBD1 (6 bases). The CDR3 is 13 amino acids. Germline CDR1 reads SSHAT; CDR2 reads FNYEAQ (reference sequence). The CDR3 is CASSLRGLETQYF. CDR3 nucleotides: TGTGCTAGCAGCTTGAGGGGGTTAGAGACCCAGTACTTC.

The V and J genes are TRBV5-1 and TRBJ1-1; D not certain. V was trimmed by 2 bases and J by 5 bases, leaving 10 bases between them. The germline V gene encodes CDR1 SGHRS and CDR2 YFSETQ. The CDR3 loop spans 13 amino acids. The CDR3 sequence: CASSLKGDTEAFF. The CDR3 DNA sequence: TGCGCCAGCAGCTTAAAGGGAGATACTGAAGCTTTCTTT.

The chain employs TRBV19 and TRBJ2-1; TRBD2 aligns across 7 bases. Germline V gene sequence: CDR1 LNHDA, CDR2 SQIVND (reference sequence). After removal of 5 bases from V and 1 base from J, the junction contained 8 bases not matched to a gene. This CDR3 has 16 residues. CDR3 region: CASSPQAGRSYNEQFF. Written as DNA, the CDR3 is TGTGCCAGTAGTCCTCAAGCGGGAAGGTCCTACAATGAGCAGTTCTTC.

The chain combines TRBV9 with TRBJ1-1, with no clear D. Germline V gene sequence: CDR1 SGDLS, CDR2 YYNGEE. CDR3 size: 15 residues. V was pared by 0 bases and J by 0 bases, with 9 bases between. The chain's CDR3 is CASSVADGVNTEAFF. In DNA form, the CDR3 reads TGTGCCAGCAGCGTAGCTGACGGGGTGAACACTGAAGCTTTCTTT.

The V gene is TRBV7-9, the J gene TRBJ1-6; the D gene is possibly TRBD1 (5 bases). V was shortened by 5 bases and J by 4 bases, with 21 bases between the two germline ends. Germline V CDR1 and CDR2: SEHNR, FQNEAQ (reference sequence). The CDR3 has 18 residues. The CDR3 here is CASSPEGVGNYYNSPLHF. The CDR3 coding sequence is TGTGCCAGCAGCCCAGAAGGGGTGGGCAACTATTATAATTCACCCCTCCACTTT.

The rearrangement links TRBV7-9 to TRBJ1-2; TRBD1 agrees at 7 bases. CDR3 length: 14 amino acids. Unmatched junction bases numbered 8, after V lost 2 bases and J lost 8 bases. The germline gives CDR1 SEHNR, CDR2 FQNEAQ (reference sequence). This CDR3 reads CASSLNEGAVGYTF. The CDR3 coding sequence is TGTGCCAGCAGCTTAAATGAGGGGGCGGTGGGCTACACCTTC.

This chain links TRBV10-2 with TRBJ1-2; D may be TRBD1 (5 bases). V lost 1 base to trimming and J lost 1 base, with 13 bases between them. This CDR3 has 16 residues. Germline lookup yields CDR1 WSHSY and CDR2 SAAADI. In DNA form, the CDR3 reads TGCGCCAGCAGTGAGTTAAAAGACAGAAATAACTATGGCTACACCTTC. Protein sequence: CASSELKDRNNYGYTF.

This chain uses TRBV5-1 with TRBJ1-1; D gene uncertain. V dropped 7 bases and J dropped 0 bases, with 13 bases sitting between them. The CDR3 has 14 residues. CDR1 is SGHRS and CDR2 is YFSETQ in the germline V gene. This chain's CDR3 is CASSANLMNTEAFF. CDR3 DNA sequence: TGCGCCAGCTCCGCTAACCTCATGAACACTGAAGCTTTCTTT.

The chain employs TRBV30 and TRBJ1-5; D gene ambiguous. Between the trimmed V and J ends, which lost 1 base and 1 base, there was a span of 5 bases. This CDR3 comprises 13 residues. The germline gives CDR1 GTSNPN, CDR2 SVGIG (reference sequence). CDR3 nucleotides: TGTGCCTGGAGTGCTCTGAGCAATCAGCCCCAGCATTTT. The encoded protein is CAWSALSNQPQHF. Variable domain in full (rest from reference TRBV30 and TRBJ1-5): SQTIHQWPATLVQPVGSPLSLECTVEGTSNPNLYWYRQAAGRGLQLLFYSVGIGQISSEVPQNLSASRPQDRQFILSSKKLLLSDSGFYLCAWSALSNQPQHFGDGTRLSIL.

This rearrangement joins TRBV18 to TRBJ1-4, with 8 positions matching TRBD1. The germline V gene encodes CDR1 KGHSH and CDR2 LQKENI. The CDR3 length is 14 residues. The V and J ends lost 1 base and 7 bases, in that order; junction bases with no gene match: 2. DNA of the CDR3: TGTGCCAGCTCACCACGGGGGACAGGTGAAAAACTGTTTTTT. Its translation: CASSPRGTGEKLFF. The whole variable domain, remainder taken from reference TRBV18 and TRBJ1-4, is NAGVMQNPRHLVRRRGQEARLRCSPMKGHSHVYWYRQLPEEGLKFMVYLQKENIIDESGMPKERFSAEFPKEGPSILRIQQVVRGDSAAYFCASSPRGTGEKLFFGSGTQLSVL.

This chain joins TRBV7-9 and TRBJ1-2, with D unclear. Trimming cost V 1 base and J 9 bases, with 18 bases left between them. CDR1 and CDR2 (germline): SEHNR, FQNEAQ (reference sequence). This CDR3 region has 15 residues. The CDR3 DNA is TGTGCCAGCAGCTTAGTCACATCCTCATCGGGGAGCTACACCTTC. This codes for CASSLVTSSSGSYTF.

The table lists this clone with a count of one. This sequence joins TRBV2 and TRBJ2-2; 7 nucleotides agree with TRBD2. The germline CDR1 and CDR2 sequences are SNHLY and FYNNEI. J lost 1 base, V lost 2 bases, and 1 base had no gene match. The CDR3 is made up of 15 amino acids. The CDR3 protein is CASSESGVNTGELFF. As DNA, the CDR3 is TGTGCCAGCAGTGAAAGCGGGGTGAACACCGGGGAGCTGTTTTTT.

This clone was seen only a few times. The rearrangement joins TRBV7-2 to TRBJ2-3, with D perhaps matching TRBD1 (6 bases). There are 15 residues in the CDR3. Trimming left V 4 bases short and J 1 base short, with 12 bases between. CDR1 is SGHTA and CDR2 is FQGNSA in the germline V gene. The CDR3 reads CASSSQGKGTDTQYF. The CDR3, as DNA: TGTGCCAGCAGCTCGCAGGGGAAGGGCACAGATACGCAGTATTTT.

The rearrangement uses TRBV13 and TRBJ1-2; TRBD1 agrees at 8 bases. CDR3 length: 17 residues. Germline V CDR1 and CDR2: PRHDT, FYEKMQ (reference sequence). J lost 0 bases, V lost 2 bases, and 8 bases had no gene match. The chain's CDR3 is CASSLKQGVLANYGYTF. DNA for the CDR3: TGTGCCAGCAGCTTAAAACAGGGGGTATTAGCTAACTATGGCTACACCTTC.

V usage is TRBV19 and J usage is TRBJ1-1; TRBD1 might be the D (5 bases). V lost 2 bases and J lost 5, with 12 bases in between. The CDR3 contains 14 residues. Germline V gene sequence: CDR1 LNHDA, CDR2 SQIVND (reference sequence). This CDR3 is CASSIKGRGTEAFF. For the CDR3, the DNA is TGTGCCAGTAGTATAAAGGGGCGGGGGACTGAAGCTTTCTTT.

This chain joins TRBV15 and TRBJ1-2; D is undetermined. Looked up from germline, CDR1 is LNHNV and CDR2 is YYDKDF (reference sequence). This CDR3 region has 14 residues. V lost 0 bases and J 6 bases, leaving 11 bases between the germline ends. Here the CDR3 reads CATSRDLLTHGYTF. Written as DNA, the CDR3 is TGTGCCACCAGCAGAGATCTACTCACCCATGGCTACACCTTC.

This clone was counted between two and nine times. The chain combines TRBV7-3 with TRBJ2-1, with 7 positions matching TRBD2. V trimming: 2 bases; J trimming: 4 bases; junction bases outside the gene matches: 5. The CDR3 consists of 15 residues. Germline V CDR1 and CDR2: SGHTA, FQGTGA. The chain's CDR3 is CASSLGGGHYNEQFF. The CDR3 nucleotides read TGTGCCAGCAGCTTAGGCGGGGGTCATTACAATGAGCAGTTCTTC.